The 28 T cell receptor beta chains below were found in one sample sequenced in a study of Ad26.COV2.S vaccination and SARS-CoV-2 variants. Stated treatment: 15 to 20 received Ad26.COV2.S at low or high dose, single or two shots; about 5 received placebo; per-sample allocation not given. Day 63 after the first injection of vaccine or placebo was the sampling time. TCRdb's copy holds only in-frame clones and misses some; the assay was immunoSEQ multiplex PCR. The sample has about 450,000 clones, roughly 89% seen once. Sample: peripheral blood, taken in a trial of Ad26.COV2.S vaccine versus placebo. The receptors originated from a person aged 18-60 years who received the Ad26.COV2.S COVID-19 vaccine or a placebo.

A remark on this clone: One junction end does not reproduce the germline sequence, and a read error may be involved. The chain uses TRBV7-7 and TRBJ2-2; TRBD1 is a possible D gene (6 bases). Germline-derived CDR1 and CDR2 are SSHAT and FNYEAQ (reference sequence). There are 15 residues in the CDR3. CDR3 in DNA: TGTGCTAGCAGCCAGTGGACAGCGAACACCGGGGAGCTGTTTTTT. It codes for CASSQWTANTGELFF.

This clone was seen more than once but under ten times. The genes are TRBV3-1 (or the pseudogene TRBV3-2) and TRBJ2-2; tentatively, D is TRBD2 (7 bases). CDR1 LGHDT and CDR2 YNNKEL come from the germline V gene (reference sequence). The germline V and J ends were trimmed by 0 bases and 3 bases, with 17 bases remaining between them. CDR3 length: 18 residues. Here the CDR3 reads CASSQEVGGHVYTGELFF. DNA for the CDR3: TGTGCCAGCAGCCAAGAGGTGGGGGGGCACGTGTACACCGGGGAGCTGTTTTTT.

V usage is TRBV9 and J usage is TRBJ1-1; possible D gene TRBD1, 6 bases. Trimming removed 3 bases from V and 5 bases from J, with 11 bases in between. Germline V lookup: CDR1 SGDLS, CDR2 YYNGEE. The CDR3 consists of 13 residues. Here the CDR3 DNA reads TGTGCCAGCAGCGCGACAGGTACAACTGAAGCTTTCTTT. It translates to CASSATGTTEAFF.

This clone was observed a handful of times. The chain is built from TRBV6-5 and TRBJ1-4; D is possibly TRBD1 (6 bases). Trimming pared 5 bases from V and 8 bases from J, leaving 15 bases between. The CDR3 totals 14 residues. Germline loops: CDR1 MNHEY, CDR2 SVGAGI. CDR3 protein: CASSPQGNEEKLFF. The CDR3 nucleotides read TGTGCCAGCAGTCCACAGGGAAACGAGGAAAAACTGTTTTTT.

This clone was picked up one time. The rearrangement joins TRBV7-9 to TRBJ2-1; D gene ambiguous. The V gene lost 4 bases and the J gene lost 0 bases, with 10 bases spanning the gap. The CDR3 totals 15 residues. Germline CDR1 and CDR2: SEHNR and FQNEAQ (reference sequence). The CDR3 region has the DNA TGTGCCAGCAGCTACCGAGTCCCCTCCTACAATGAGCAGTTCTTC. It specifies CASSYRVPSYNEQFF.

The chain has TRBV28 and TRBJ2-5, with D perhaps matching TRBD2 (5 bases). CDR3 length: 13 residues. V was shortened by 6 bases and J by 0 bases, with 8 bases between the two germline ends. Germline CDR1 reads MDHEN; CDR2 reads SYDVKM. The CDR3 DNA reads TGTGCCAGCAGGAAAGCGGACCAAGAGACCCAGTACTTC. Translated: CASRKADQETQYF. Combining the CDR3 with reference TRBV28 and TRBJ2-5 gives the whole variable domain DVKVTQSSRYLVKRTGEKVFLECVQDMDHENMFWYRQDPGLGLRLIYFSYDVKMKEKGDIPEGYSVSREKKERFSLILESASTNQTSMYLCASRKADQETQYFGPGTRLLVL.

The chain uses TRBV5-1 and TRBJ1-1; TRBD1 might be the D (5 bases). With 0 bases removed from V and 7 bases from J, the gap between germline ends came to 16 bases. CDR3 length equals 15 residues. Germline CDR1 and CDR2: SGHRS and YFSETQ. The CDR3 loop is CASSLEGQGLGEAFF. DNA for the CDR3: TGCGCCAGCAGCTTGGAGGGTCAGGGTTTGGGTGAAGCTTTCTTT.

This clone was detected only a few times. The chain links TRBV4-3 to TRBJ1-1; D might be TRBD1 (5 bases). Trimming took 2 bases from V and 6 from J, leaving 13 bases between them. The CDR3 has 14 amino acids. CDR1 and CDR2 from the germline V gene are LGHNA and YSLEER. CDR3 amino acids: CASSQKRRDPEAFF. The CDR3, as DNA: TGCGCCAGCAGCCAAAAAAGGAGGGACCCTGAAGCTTTCTTT.

V gene TRBV5-4 combines with J gene TRBJ2-3, with D maybe TRBD2 (6 bases). Germline loops: CDR1 SGHNT, CDR2 YYREEE (reference sequence). The CDR3 runs 13 residues. The V end lost 2 bases, the J end lost 6 bases, and 10 bases lay between the germline ends. This CDR3 is CASSFASGDTQYF. Written as DNA, the CDR3 is TGTGCCAGCAGCTTTGCAAGCGGGGATACGCAGTATTTT.

The V call is TRBV7-2, the J call TRBJ1-1; possible D gene TRBD1, 5 bases. The germline V gene has CDR1 SGHTA and CDR2 FQGNSA. V was pared by 1 base and J by 5 bases, with 14 bases between. The CDR3 spans 15 residues. CDR3 nucleotides: TGTGCCAGCAGCTTAGGAGCAGGGACTATGACTGAAGCTTTCTTT. It codes for CASSLGAGTMTEAFF.

The rearrangement joins TRBV29-1 to TRBJ2-5; perhaps TRBD1 as D (6 bases). This CDR3 has 13 amino acids. Per germline, CDR1 SQVTM and CDR2 ANQGSEA. Trimming cost V 7 bases and J 0 bases, with 12 bases left between them. The CDR3 coding sequence is TGCAGCGCTATAGACAGGTACCAAGAGACCCAGTACTTC. Protein sequence: CSAIDRYQETQYF.

The chain's CDR3 is CASGQEHEQYF. DNA of the CDR3: TGTGCCAGCGGGCAGGAACACGAGCAGTACTTC. This chain joins TRBV5-4 and TRBJ2-7; no definite D call. CDR1 and CDR2 (germline): SGHNT, YYREEE (reference sequence). The germline V and J ends were trimmed by 7 bases and 5 bases, with 10 bases remaining between them. This CDR3 contains 11 residues.

The gene calls are TRBV5-5 and TRBJ2-7, with 7 bases fitting TRBD1. After removal of 0 bases from V and 0 bases from J, the junction contained 3 bases not matched to a gene. Germline V gene lookup returns CDR1 SGHKS and CDR2 YYEKEE (reference sequence). The CDR3 has 15 residues. This chain's CDR3 is CASSLAGGNSYEQYF. The CDR3 nucleotides are TGTGCCAGCAGCTTGGCAGGGGGTAACTCCTACGAGCAGTACTTC.

V gene TRBV3-1 (or the pseudogene TRBV3-2) combines with J gene TRBJ2-1; 16 bases line up with TRBD2. The CDR3 totals 18 residues. V dropped 4 bases and J dropped 8; count of bases not matched to a gene: 11. CDR1 and CDR2 (germline): LGHDT, YNNKEL (reference sequence). The CDR3 here is CASSLKGLAGGPRDEQFF. CDR3 coding DNA: TGTGCCAGCAGCCTAAAGGGACTAGCGGGAGGGCCGCGAGATGAGCAGTTCTTC.

The V and J genes are TRBV27 and TRBJ1-6; 10 positions match TRBD1. Trimming took 7 bases from V and 11 from J; bases not matched to a gene: 5. Germline-derived CDR1 and CDR2 are MNHEY and SMNVEV (reference sequence). The CDR3 contains 13 residues. The CDR3 loop is CASNDRGRTPLHF. CDR3 nucleotides: TGTGCCAGCAATGACAGGGGGCGTACACCCCTCCACTTT.

V gene TRBV5-4 combines with J gene TRBJ2-3; no clear D gene. The CDR3 contains 16 residues. V lost 3 bases and J 1 base, leaving 15 bases between the germline ends. In germline, CDR1 is SGHNT, CDR2 YYREEE (reference sequence). CDR3 region: CASSSSPLLGTDTQYF. The CDR3 DNA reads as TGTGCCAGCAGCTCCTCTCCCCTATTGGGCACAGATACGCAGTATTTT. Based on the CDR3 plus reference TRBV5-4 and TRBJ2-3, the full variable domain is ETGVTQSPTHLIKTRGQQVTLRCSSQSGHNTVSWYQQALGQGPQFIFQYYREEENGRGNFPPRFSGLQFPNYSSELNVNALELDDSALYLCASSSSPLLGTDTQYFGPGTRLTVL.

The rearrangement uses TRBV27 and TRBJ2-7; perhaps TRBD1 as D (5 bases). The CDR3 is made up of 15 amino acids. V lost 7 bases, J lost 2 bases, and 18 bases lay in between. Germline V lookup: CDR1 MNHEY, CDR2 SMNVEV (reference sequence). CDR3 loop: CASKGAGKWTYEQYF. CDR3 nucleotide sequence: TGTGCCAGCAAAGGGGCCGGCAAGTGGACCTACGAGCAGTACTTC.

The V gene is TRBV6-5, the J gene TRBJ2-3, with a weak D call TRBD2 (5 bases). The CDR3 contains 13 residues. Trimming shortened V by 0 bases and J by 8 bases, and 9 bases separated the two germline ends. Germline V gene lookup returns CDR1 MNHEY and CDR2 SVGAGI. CDR3 amino acids: CASSYSRAGTQYF. In nucleotides, the CDR3 is TGTGCCAGCAGTTACTCGAGGGCGGGTACGCAGTATTTT.

The chain recombines TRBV5-5 with TRBJ1-1; D perhaps matches TRBD1 (6 bases). From germline, CDR1 is SGHKS and CDR2 YYEKEE (reference sequence). V lost 4 bases and J lost 0, with 13 bases in between. The CDR3 covers 15 residues. CDR3 coding DNA: TGTGCCAGCAGCGCGTCCGGGACAATGAACACTGAAGCTTTCTTT. Protein product: CASSASGTMNTEAFF.

In this sample, this clone turned up once. V and J are TRBV3-1 (or the pseudogene TRBV3-2) and TRBJ1-6; 9 positions match TRBD1. This CDR3 has 16 amino acids. The germline gives CDR1 LGHDT, CDR2 YNNKEL (reference sequence). The V and J ends lost 1 base and 7 bases, in that order; junction bases with no gene match: 5. CDR3: CASSQGPGQGNSPLHF. CDR3 DNA: TGTGCCAGCAGCCAAGGACCGGGACAGGGAAATTCACCCCTCCACTTT.

The chain recombines TRBV7-8 with TRBJ2-3; maybe TRBD1 (6 bases). Germline V gives CDR1 SGHVS, CDR2 FQNEAQ. The CDR3 has 17 residues. Trimming shortened V by 6 bases and J by 0 bases, and 19 bases separated the two germline ends. This chain's CDR3 is CASRNDRLEASTDTQYF. CDR3 bases: TGTGCCAGCAGAAATGACAGGTTGGAGGCTAGCACAGATACGCAGTATTTT.

This clone was seen more than once but under ten times. The J gene is TRBJ2-1, the V gene TRBV5-5; TRBD1 matches 7 bases. V lost 4 bases and J lost 9; bases outside the gene matches: 16. The germline gives CDR1 SGHKS, CDR2 YYEKEE (reference sequence). The CDR3 length is 16 residues. The CDR3 spells CASSHRQGRASSEQFF. The CDR3 DNA reads as TGTGCCAGCAGCCATCGACAGGGCCGTGCTTCGAGTGAGCAGTTCTTC.

This chain uses TRBV28 with TRBJ2-1; 7 bases agree with TRBD1. Germline loops: CDR1 MDHEN, CDR2 SYDVKM. The V and J ends lost 6 bases and 6 bases, in that order; junction bases with no gene match: 14. The CDR3 has 16 residues. The CDR3 sequence: CASSPTGPWALNEQFF. The DNA for the CDR3 is TGTGCCAGCAGCCCGACAGGGCCCTGGGCCCTCAATGAGCAGTTCTTC.

This clone was seen only once. V and J are TRBV6-5 and TRBJ2-1; D ambiguous. V was pared by 6 bases and J by 9 bases, with 9 bases between. CDR3 size: 11 residues. CDR1 and CDR2 (germline): MNHEY, SVGAGI. Here the CDR3 DNA reads TGTGCCAGCAGGGCTGTTAGTGAGCAGTTCTTC. Residues: CASRAVSEQFF.

The rearrangement links TRBV5-1 to TRBJ2-2, with TRBD1 matching over 7 bases. CDR1 SGHRS and CDR2 YFSETQ come from the germline V gene. CDR3 length: 17 residues. V was clipped by 4 bases and J by 2 bases; unmatched bases: 11. The CDR3 sequence is CASSTRLGQENTGELFF. The CDR3 DNA reads as TGCGCCAGCAGCACGAGACTCGGACAGGAAAACACCGGGGAGCTGTTTTTT.

The rearrangement joins TRBV5-4 to TRBJ1-6; D gene ambiguous. The germline CDR1 and CDR2 sequences are SGHNT and YYREEE (reference sequence). The CDR3 is made up of 16 amino acids. With 0 bases removed from V and 7 bases from J, the gap between germline ends came to 14 bases. The CDR3 nucleotides read TGTGCCAGCAGCTTGGATAAGGGCAGTCCAAATTCACCCCTCCACTTT. Protein: CASSLDKGSPNSPLHF.

The CDR3 sequence: CASSKISSDSQETQYF. CDR3 sequence (DNA): TGCGCCAGCAGTAAGATTTCGTCGGACAGCCAAGAGACCCAGTACTTC. The rearrangement joins TRBV23-1 to TRBJ2-5; D possibly corresponds to TRBD1 (6 bases). TRBV23-1 is assigned to the ORF class and has an uncertain function. The CDR3 runs to 16 residues. Trimming left V 5 bases short and J 1 base short, with 17 bases between.

The V call is TRBV10-3, the J call TRBJ1-4; 8 bases match TRBD1. The CDR3 covers 14 residues. Germline-derived CDR1 and CDR2 are ENHRY and SYGVKD. Germline trimming cut 3 bases from V and 7 bases from J; bases unmatched to any gene: 4. The CDR3 bases are TGTGCCATCAGTGACAGGGGGCAGGTTGAAAAACTGTTTTTT. As protein: CAISDRGQVEKLFF.